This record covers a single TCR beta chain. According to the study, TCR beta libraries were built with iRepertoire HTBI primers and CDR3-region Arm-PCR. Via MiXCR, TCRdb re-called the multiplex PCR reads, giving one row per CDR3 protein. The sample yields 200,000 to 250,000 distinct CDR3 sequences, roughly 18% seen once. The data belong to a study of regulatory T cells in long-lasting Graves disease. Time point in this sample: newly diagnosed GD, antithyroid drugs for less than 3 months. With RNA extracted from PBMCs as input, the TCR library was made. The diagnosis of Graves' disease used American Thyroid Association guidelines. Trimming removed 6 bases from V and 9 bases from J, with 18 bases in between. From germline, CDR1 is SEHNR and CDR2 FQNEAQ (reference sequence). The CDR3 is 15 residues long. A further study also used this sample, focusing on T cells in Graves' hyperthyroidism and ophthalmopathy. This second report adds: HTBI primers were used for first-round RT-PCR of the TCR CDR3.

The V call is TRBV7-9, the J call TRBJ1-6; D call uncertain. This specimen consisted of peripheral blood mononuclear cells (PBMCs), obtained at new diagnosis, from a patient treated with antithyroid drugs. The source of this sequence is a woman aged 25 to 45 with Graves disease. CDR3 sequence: CASRLLGVEGSPLHF. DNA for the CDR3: TGTGCCAGCAGATTACTTGGGGTAGAGGGTTCACCCCTCCACTTT.